This T cell receptor beta chain was identified in a study of kidney transplant recipient with SARS-CoV-2 infection. This clonotype was observed at least ten times. This CDR3 region has 17 residues. The germline CDR1 and CDR2 sequences are KGHSH and LQKENI. Trimming left V 1 base short and J 4 bases short, with 19 bases between. Each CDR3 protein is one row after TCRdb ran MiXCR on the reads. The sample lists roughly 230,000 distinct CDR3 sequences; more than 25% were seen once. V is TRBV18 and J is TRBJ1-1; no firm D call. The specimen was a blood sample, collected at baseline and on day 111 from a kidney transplant recipient. This TCR was recovered from a male patient aged 30 to 39 who had COVID-19 and was a kidney transplant recipient. Some T cells may be the graft donor's. CDR3: CASSPLAGYKEGTEAFF. The DNA for the CDR3 is TGTGCCAGCTCACCACTCGCAGGTTACAAGGAGGGCACTGAAGCTTTCTTT.